The TCR beta chain under discussion was sequenced for a study of blood T cells in healthy people across ages (dated by TCRdb to 2013 to 2016). In terms of the full investigation: Template switching captured roughly one uniquely barcoded TCR beta cDNA molecule per two T cells in model experiments. The donors were split into four age groups: young (average around 16 years), middle-aged (over 35), aged (62) and long-lived (about 74). For two donors (one aged 18 to 30 and one aged 80 or older), the study analyzed two additional independent replicas of 1 million unique cDNA reads from the same blood draw. Age-related changes in TCR beta repertoire diversity were measured in the study by deep sequencing normalized with unique cDNA molecular identifiers. What the research found in general, with its limitations: Observed TCR beta diversity per million T cells fell roughly linearly with age, and a significant reduction was already apparent by age approximately 41. Bulk unsorted PBMC profiling prevented conclusive comparison of naive and antigen-experienced compartments. Compared with the aged group, more naive CD4+ T cells, fewer expanded clones and increased TCR diversity were shown by the long-lived group, suggesting age selection. The percentage of naive T cells measured by flow cytometry correlated strongly with observed TCR beta diversity. Because donor CMV infection status was unknown, age-related changes in expanded clonotypes were potentially confounded. Estimates of total diversity from one million sequenced T cells were regarded as lower bounds and underestimates.

Library preparation used 5' RACE. TCRdb names Illumina HiSeq 2500 as the instrument used. A second PCR of about 7 to 12 cycles was run with a J-beta primer mix and a sample-barcoded 5' primer. A template-switch 5' adaptor carrying 12 random nucleotides introduced a unique molecular identifier onto each TCR beta cDNA molecule. Each sample yielded at least 2.5 million CDR3-containing paired-end reads. First-strand cDNA was synthesized from all RNA with the Mint cDNA synthesis kit, primed by a TRBC-specific oligonucleotide. All cDNA was treated with uracil-DNA glycosylase and then went through a first 18-cycle PCR with the universal primers M1SS and BC2_uni_R. Turning to the authors' computational methods: Each sample was normalized by randomly selecting 1 million high-quality reads, each carrying a distinct molecular identifier. Reads with shared molecular identifiers were discarded instead of being binned into consensus sequences. MiTCR, run with a Q25 quality threshold and the strictest error-elimination algorithm, handled CDR3 identification, clonotype clustering and error correction. A nonparametric unseen species model with Euler transformation was used to estimate a lower bound on total TCR beta diversity. Through fastp at Q25 and MiXCR, TCRdb rebuilt clones from the public reads, retaining in-frame beta chains. Identical CDR3 protein sequences are pooled into one entry, listed with their most common genes and DNA. The V and J calls reflect TCRdb's pipeline rather than the authors' work. The sample data list roughly 800,000 distinct CDR3 sequences, and around a quarter of these were observed just once. 8% to 10% of the sample is held by the ten biggest clonotypes.

The CDR3 goes from the cysteine to the phenylalanine over 19 residues. Only the CDR3 portion is preserved as DNA: 57 bases, with reading frame beginning at the first base. Via the germline V gene, CDR1 is SGHAT and CDR2 FQNNGV. Relative to germline, V is missing 4 bases and J is missing 1 base, with 11 bases of the junction outside any gene match. Regarding this clonotype: The antigen it binds to is not known. Nothing much larger sits one base from this clone, and base qualities are not available.

Systemically healthy Caucasian individuals from Russia, 39 in total and aged roughly 6 to 100 years, were included as donors. Each donor gave ten milliliters of peripheral blood, drawn into EDTA-treated Vacutainer tubes. Ficoll-Paque density-gradient centrifugation was used to isolate PBMCs, with at least 7 million per sample. Total RNA, at least 6 micrograms per sample, was extracted from PBMCs with Trizol reagent. For every donor, flow cytometry on a PBMC aliquot measured the percentage of naive CD45RAhigh/CD27high T cells. These data are also associated with another study on T cells of mothers and their children. The second investigation adds: Nine systemically healthy Caucasian individuals, comprising three mothers and their six children, were included as donors. cDNA synthesis consumed the entire amount of extracted RNA, loaded at approximately 1.6 ug RNA in each 15 ul reaction. Sample barcodes and 2-4 random nucleotides were added via the M1S primer in the second PCR. Each mother yielded over 8.5 million TCR beta CDR3 reads and each child 2.5 million to 3 million reads. Thymic selection shapes the output of TCR recombination in a similar way in related and unrelated pairs, and inherited differences have a minor effect. Related mother-child pairs always showed normalized repertoire overlap that was slightly higher than in unrelated mother-child pairs, though the difference was never significant. No persistent microchimeric T cell clones were detected, at a sensitivity of approximately 90 clones per million clonotypes. To look for features that set related mother-child pairs apart from unrelated individuals, the researchers ran deep NGS to compare the TCR beta repertoires of mothers and children. The mean age was 40 +/- 4 years for the mothers and approximately 11 +/- 4 years for the children. Libraries were sequenced on Illumina HiSeq 2000 with 100+100 nt paired-end reads after adapter ligation with NEBNext reagents. To avoid cross-contamination, the mother libraries and the child libraries were prepared a month apart and sequenced in separate runs. Between 500,000 and 2,000,000 distinct TCR beta clonotypes were identified per donor. Naive TCR beta clonotypes were estimated from low-frequency clonotypes matched to each donor's FACS-determined naive share, without sorting.

This sequence originates from a boy aged 5-17 years in good health. Sequencing was done on a sample of blood. The V and J genes are TRBV11-2 and TRBJ2-2, with 11 bases matching TRBD2. The nucleotide sequence is given as TGTGCCAGCAGCTCCCCCCGCGGGACTAGCGGCCTGAACACCGGGGAGCTGTTTTTT. The encoded protein is CASSSPRGTSGLNTGELFF.